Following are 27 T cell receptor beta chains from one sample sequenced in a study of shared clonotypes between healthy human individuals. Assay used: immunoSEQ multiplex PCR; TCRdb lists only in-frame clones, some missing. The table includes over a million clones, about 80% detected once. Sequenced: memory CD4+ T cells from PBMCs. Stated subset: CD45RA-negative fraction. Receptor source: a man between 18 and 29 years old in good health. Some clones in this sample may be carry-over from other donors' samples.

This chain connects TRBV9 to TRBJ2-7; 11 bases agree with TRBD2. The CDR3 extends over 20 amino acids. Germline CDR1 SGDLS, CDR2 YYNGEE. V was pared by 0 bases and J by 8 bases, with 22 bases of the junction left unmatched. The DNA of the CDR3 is TGTGCCAGCAGCGTAGAGCCTCTAGCGGGAGGACCCCCAGGGACCGTCAAGCAGTACTTC. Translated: CASSVEPLAGGPPGTVKQYF. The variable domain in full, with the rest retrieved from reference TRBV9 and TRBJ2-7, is DSGVTQTPKHLITATGQRVTLRCSPRSGDLSVYWYQQSLDQGLQFLIQYYNGEERAKGNILERFSAQQFPDLHSELNLSSLELGDSALYFCASSVEPLAGGPPGTVKQYFGPGTRLTVT.

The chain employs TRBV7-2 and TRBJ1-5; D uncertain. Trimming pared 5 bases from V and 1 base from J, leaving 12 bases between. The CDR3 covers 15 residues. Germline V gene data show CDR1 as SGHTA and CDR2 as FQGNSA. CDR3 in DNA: TGTGCCAGCAGCCCGGGTGAGAGGAGCAATCAGCCCCAGCATTTT. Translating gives CASSPGERSNQPQHF.

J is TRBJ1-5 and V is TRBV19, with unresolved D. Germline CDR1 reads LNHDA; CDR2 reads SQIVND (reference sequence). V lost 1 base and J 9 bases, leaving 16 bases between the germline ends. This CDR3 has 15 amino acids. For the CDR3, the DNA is TGTGCCAGTAGTATAGGCCGGGGAACCAAAGCGCCCCAGCATTTT. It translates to CASSIGRGTKAPQHF.

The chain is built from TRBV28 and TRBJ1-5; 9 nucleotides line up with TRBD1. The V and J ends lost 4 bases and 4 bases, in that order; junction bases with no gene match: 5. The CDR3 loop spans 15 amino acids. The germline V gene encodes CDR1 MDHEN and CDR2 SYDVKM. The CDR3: CASSSDRGRNQPQHF. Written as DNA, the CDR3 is TGTGCCAGCAGTTCGGACAGGGGAAGAAATCAGCCCCAGCATTTT.

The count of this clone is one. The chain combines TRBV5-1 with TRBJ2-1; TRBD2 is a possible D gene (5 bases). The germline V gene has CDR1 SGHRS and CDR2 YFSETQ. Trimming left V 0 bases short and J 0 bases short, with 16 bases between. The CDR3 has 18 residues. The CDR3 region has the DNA TGCGCCAGCAGCTTGGTCGTGGGCGGGCGCAGCTCCTACAATGAGCAGTTCTTC. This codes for CASSLVVGGRSSYNEQFF.

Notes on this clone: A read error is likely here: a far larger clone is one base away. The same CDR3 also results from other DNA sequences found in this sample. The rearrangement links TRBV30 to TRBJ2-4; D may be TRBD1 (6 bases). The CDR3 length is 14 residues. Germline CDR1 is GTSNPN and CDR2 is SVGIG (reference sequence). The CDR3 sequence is CAWSVSLGDTGKNF. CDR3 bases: TGTGCCTGGAGCGTAAGTCTCGGGGACACGGGAAAGAACTTC.

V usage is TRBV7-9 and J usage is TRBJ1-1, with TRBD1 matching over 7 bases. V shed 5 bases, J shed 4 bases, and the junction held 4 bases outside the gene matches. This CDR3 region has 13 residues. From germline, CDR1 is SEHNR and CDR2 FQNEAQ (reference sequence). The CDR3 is CASSRQGGTEAFF. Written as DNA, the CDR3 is TGTGCCAGCAGCCGACAGGGCGGCACTGAAGCTTTCTTT. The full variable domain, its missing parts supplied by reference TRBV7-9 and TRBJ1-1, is DTGVSQNPRHKITKRGQNVTFRCDPISEHNRLYWYRQTLGQGPEFLTYFQNEAQLEKSRLLSDRFSAERPKGSFSTLEIQRTEQGDSAMYLCASSRQGGTEAFFGQGTRLTVV.

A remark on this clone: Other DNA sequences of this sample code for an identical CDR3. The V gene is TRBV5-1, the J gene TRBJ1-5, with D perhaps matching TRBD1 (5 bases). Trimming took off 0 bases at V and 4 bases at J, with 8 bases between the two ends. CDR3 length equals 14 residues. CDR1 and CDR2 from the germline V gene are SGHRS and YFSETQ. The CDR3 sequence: CASSLDQGNQPQHF. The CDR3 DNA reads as TGCGCCAGCAGCTTGGATCAGGGAAATCAGCCCCAGCATTTT.

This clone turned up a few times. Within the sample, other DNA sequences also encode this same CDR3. This chain's CDR3 is CASSSGYEQYF. CDR3 DNA sequence: TGTGCCAGCAGCTCGGGGTACGAGCAGTACTTC. The rearrangement joins TRBV5-5 to TRBJ2-7, with a weak D call TRBD2 (5 bases). V was shortened by 3 bases and J by 4 bases, with 5 bases between the two germline ends. This CDR3 comprises 11 residues. CDR1 and CDR2 from the germline V gene are SGHKS and YYEKEE (reference sequence).

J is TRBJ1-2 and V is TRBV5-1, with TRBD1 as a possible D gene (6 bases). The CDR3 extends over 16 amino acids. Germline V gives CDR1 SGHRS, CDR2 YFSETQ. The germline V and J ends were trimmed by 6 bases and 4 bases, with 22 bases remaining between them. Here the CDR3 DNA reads TGCGCCAGCACCCTTTCCCCCGGGGGCGAAGGCTATGGCTACACCTTC. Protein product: CASTLSPGGEGYGYTF.

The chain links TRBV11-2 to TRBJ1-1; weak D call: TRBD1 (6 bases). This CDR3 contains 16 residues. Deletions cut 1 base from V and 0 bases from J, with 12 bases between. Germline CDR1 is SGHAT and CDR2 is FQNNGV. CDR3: CASSLGAGVMNTEAFF. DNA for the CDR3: TGTGCCAGCAGCTTAGGGGCAGGGGTAATGAACACTGAAGCTTTCTTT.

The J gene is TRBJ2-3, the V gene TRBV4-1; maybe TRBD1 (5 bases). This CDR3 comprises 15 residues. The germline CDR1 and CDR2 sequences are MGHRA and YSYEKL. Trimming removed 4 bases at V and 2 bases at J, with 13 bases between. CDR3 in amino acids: CASSPGNGYTDTQYF. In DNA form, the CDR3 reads TGCGCCAGCAGCCCAGGGAACGGGTACACAGATACGCAGTATTTT.

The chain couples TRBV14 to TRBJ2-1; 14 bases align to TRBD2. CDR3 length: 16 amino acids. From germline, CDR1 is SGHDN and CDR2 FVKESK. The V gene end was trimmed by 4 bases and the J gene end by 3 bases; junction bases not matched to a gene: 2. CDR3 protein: CASSPTSGRVYNEQFF. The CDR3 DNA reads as TGTGCCAGCAGCCCGACTAGCGGGAGGGTCTACAATGAGCAGTTCTTC.

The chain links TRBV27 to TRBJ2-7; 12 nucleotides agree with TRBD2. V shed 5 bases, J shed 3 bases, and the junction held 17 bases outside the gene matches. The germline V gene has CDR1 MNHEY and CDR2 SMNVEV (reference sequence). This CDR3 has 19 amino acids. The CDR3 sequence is CASSLRTSGAYIPSYEQYF. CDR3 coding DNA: TGTGCCAGCAGTCTACGGACTAGCGGGGCCTACATTCCGAGCTACGAGCAGTACTTC.

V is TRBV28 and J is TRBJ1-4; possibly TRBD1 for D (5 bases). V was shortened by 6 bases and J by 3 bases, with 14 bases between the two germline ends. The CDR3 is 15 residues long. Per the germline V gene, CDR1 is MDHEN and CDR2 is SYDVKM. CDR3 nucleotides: TGTGCCAGCAGGCTCACCGGGACGGCTAATGAAAAACTGTTTTTT. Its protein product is CASRLTGTANEKLFF.

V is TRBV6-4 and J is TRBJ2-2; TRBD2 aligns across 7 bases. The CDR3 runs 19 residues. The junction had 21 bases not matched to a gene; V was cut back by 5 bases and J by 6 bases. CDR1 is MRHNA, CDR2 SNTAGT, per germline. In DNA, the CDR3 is TGTGCCAGCAGTCTACTACCCCCCAGGAGCGGGGTATTTTCCGGGGAGCTGTTTTTT. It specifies CASSLLPPRSGVFSGELFF.

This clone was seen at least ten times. The CDR3 nucleotides read TGTGCCAGCAGTAAACCTCGGGGCTACACCTTC. It translates to CASSKPRGYTF. The chain carries TRBV2 and TRBJ1-2, with D hard to call. Germline V gene sequence: CDR1 SNHLY, CDR2 FYNNEI. V shed 5 bases and J shed 8 bases, with 9 bases lying between them. This CDR3 contains 11 residues.

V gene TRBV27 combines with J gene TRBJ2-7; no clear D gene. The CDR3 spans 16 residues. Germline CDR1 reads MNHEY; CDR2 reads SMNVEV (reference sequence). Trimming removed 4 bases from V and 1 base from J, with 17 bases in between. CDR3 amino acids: CASSSRWYSSSYEQYF. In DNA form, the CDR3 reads TGTGCCAGCAGTTCCCGGTGGTACTCCTCATCCTACGAGCAGTACTTC.

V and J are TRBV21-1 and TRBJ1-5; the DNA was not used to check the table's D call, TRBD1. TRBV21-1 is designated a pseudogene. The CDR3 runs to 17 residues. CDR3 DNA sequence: TGTGCCAGCAGCCCCTCTTGCCCCTCAGATAGCAATCAGCCCCAGCATTTT. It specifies CASSPSCPSDSNQPQHF.

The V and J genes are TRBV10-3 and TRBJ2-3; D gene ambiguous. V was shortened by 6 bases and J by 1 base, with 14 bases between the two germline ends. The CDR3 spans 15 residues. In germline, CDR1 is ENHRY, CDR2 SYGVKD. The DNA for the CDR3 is TGTGCCATCAGGACTGGTTCCTTTGGCACAGATACGCAGTATTTT. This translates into CAIRTGSFGTDTQYF.

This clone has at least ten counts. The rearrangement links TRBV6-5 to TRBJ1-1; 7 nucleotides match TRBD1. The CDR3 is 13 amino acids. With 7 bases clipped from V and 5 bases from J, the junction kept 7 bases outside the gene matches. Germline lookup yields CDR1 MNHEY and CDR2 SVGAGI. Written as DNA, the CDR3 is TGTGCCAGCACTCGACAGGGAATGACTGAAGCTTTCTTT. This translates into CASTRQGMTEAFF.

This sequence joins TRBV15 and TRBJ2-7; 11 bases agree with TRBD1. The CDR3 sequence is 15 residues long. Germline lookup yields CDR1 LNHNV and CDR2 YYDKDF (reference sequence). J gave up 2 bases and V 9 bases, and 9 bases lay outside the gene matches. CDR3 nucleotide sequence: TGTGCCACTACCCGCGGGACAGGGGGAACCTACGAGCAGTACTTC. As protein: CATTRGTGGTYEQYF. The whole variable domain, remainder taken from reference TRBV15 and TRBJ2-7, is DAMVIQNPRYQVTQFGKPVTLSCSQTLNHNVMYWYQQKSSQAPKLLFHYYDKDFNNEADTPDNFQSRRPNTSFCFLDIRSPGLGDTAMYLCATTRGTGGTYEQYFGPGTRLTVT.

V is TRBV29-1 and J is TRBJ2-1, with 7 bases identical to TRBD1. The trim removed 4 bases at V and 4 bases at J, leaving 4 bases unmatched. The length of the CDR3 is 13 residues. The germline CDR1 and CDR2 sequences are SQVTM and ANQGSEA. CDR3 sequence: CSVVRDRYNEQFF. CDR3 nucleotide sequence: TGCAGCGTTGTAAGGGACAGATACAATGAGCAGTTCTTC.

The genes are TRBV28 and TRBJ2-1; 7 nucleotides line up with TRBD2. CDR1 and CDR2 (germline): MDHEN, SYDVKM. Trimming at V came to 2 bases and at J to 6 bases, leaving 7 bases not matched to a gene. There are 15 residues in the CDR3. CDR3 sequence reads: CASSLGGSLGNEQFF. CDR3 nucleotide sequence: TGTGCCAGCAGTTTAGGCGGGAGCCTGGGCAATGAGCAGTTCTTC.

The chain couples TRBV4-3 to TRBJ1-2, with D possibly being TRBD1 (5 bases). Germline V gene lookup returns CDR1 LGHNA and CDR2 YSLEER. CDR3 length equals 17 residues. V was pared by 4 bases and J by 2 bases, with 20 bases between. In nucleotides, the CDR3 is TGCGCCAGCAGCCTCTCCGGGACCAGAGGCATGAACTATGGCTACACCTTC. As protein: CASSLSGTRGMNYGYTF.

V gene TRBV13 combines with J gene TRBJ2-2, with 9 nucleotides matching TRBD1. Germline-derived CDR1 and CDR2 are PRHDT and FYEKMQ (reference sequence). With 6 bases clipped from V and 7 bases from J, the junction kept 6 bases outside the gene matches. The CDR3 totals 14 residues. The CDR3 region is CASSRQGGGGELFF. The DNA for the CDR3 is TGTGCCAGCAGTCGACAGGGGGGCGGCGGGGAGCTGTTTTTT.

The CDR3 nucleotides read TGTGCCAGCAGCTGGGGCCGGGCCGAAGGATCGGGCTATGGCTACACCTTC. Encoded protein: CASSWGRAEGSGYGYTF. This chain uses TRBV5-4 with TRBJ1-2; maybe TRBD1 (5 bases). Germline V gives CDR1 SGHNT, CDR2 YYREEE (reference sequence). The CDR3 runs to 17 residues. V was clipped by 3 bases and J by 4 bases, with 22 bases between them.